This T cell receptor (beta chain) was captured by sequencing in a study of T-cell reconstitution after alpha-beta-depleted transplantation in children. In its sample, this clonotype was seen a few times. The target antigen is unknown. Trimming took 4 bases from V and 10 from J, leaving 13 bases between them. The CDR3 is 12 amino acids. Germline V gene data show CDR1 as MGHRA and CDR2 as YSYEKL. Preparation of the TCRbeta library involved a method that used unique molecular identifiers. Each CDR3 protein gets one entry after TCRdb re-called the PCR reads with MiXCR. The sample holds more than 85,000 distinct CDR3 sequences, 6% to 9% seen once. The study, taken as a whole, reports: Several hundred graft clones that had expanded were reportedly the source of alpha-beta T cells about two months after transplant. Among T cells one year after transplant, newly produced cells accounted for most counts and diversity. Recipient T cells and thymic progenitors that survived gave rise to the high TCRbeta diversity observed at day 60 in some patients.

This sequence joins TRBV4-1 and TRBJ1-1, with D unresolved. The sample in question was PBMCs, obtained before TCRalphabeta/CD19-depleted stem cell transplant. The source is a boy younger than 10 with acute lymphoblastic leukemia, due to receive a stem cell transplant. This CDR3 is CASSPGEARAFF. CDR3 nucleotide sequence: TGCGCCAGCAGCCCCGGCGAGGCGAGAGCTTTCTTT.